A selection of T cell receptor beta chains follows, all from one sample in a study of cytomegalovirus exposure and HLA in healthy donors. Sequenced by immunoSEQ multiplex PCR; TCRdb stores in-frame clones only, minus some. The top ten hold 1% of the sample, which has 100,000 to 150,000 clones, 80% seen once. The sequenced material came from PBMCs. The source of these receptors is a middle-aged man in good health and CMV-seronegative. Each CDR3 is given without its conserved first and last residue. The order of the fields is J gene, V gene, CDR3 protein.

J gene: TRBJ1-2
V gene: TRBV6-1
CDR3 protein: ASSATLAGYYGYT

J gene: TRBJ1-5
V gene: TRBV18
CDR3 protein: ASRGDDQPQH

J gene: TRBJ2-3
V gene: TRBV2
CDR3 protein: ASSVNPPSTEVQY

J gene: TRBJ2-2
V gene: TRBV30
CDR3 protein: ALRRGGPTGELF

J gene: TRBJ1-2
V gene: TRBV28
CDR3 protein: ASSPQRGQGRGYT

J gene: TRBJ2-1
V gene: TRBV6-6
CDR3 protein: ASSQRTSTSYNEQF

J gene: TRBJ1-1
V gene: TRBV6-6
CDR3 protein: ASSYRTGPTSEAF

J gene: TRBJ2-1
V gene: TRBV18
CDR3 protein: ASSPRTSGGNEQF

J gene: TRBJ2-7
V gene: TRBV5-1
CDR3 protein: ASRYVMGSEQY

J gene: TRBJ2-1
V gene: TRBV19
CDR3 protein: ASSMGLAGDNEQF

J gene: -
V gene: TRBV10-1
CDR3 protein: ASSESFAAGLPYEQY

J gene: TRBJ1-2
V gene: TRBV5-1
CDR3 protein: ASSESGGEYGYT

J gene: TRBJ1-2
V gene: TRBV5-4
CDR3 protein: ASSFGGTYGYT

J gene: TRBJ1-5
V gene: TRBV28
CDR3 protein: ASSHQTGPSNQPQH

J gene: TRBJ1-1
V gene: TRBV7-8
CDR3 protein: ASSLPDRGLSSDTEAF

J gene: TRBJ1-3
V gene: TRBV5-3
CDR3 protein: ARRPHRDRVSGNTIY

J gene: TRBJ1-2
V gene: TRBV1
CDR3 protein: TSSPQDGTDYGYT

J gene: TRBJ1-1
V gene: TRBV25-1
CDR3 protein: ASSEEGKRGMNTEAF

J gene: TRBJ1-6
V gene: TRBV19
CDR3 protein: ASRLPGQNNSPLH

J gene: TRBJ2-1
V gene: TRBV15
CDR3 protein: ATSTLYQGGEQF

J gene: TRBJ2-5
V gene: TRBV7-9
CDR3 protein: ASSLAASGTSGPQETQY

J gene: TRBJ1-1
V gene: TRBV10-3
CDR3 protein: AIRGGPGNTEAF